The TCR beta chain under discussion was sequenced for a study of T cells in Graves' hyperthyroidism and ophthalmopathy. Amplified TCR beta CDR3 regions came from RNA transcripts. TCR CDR3 regions were first amplified by RT-PCR with HTBI primers. TCRdb called the multiplex PCR reads again in MiXCR, with one record for every CDR3 protein. The sample yields about 560,000 distinct CDR3 sequences, approximately 14% seen once. In the case of this clonotype: The antigen is not known.

Diagnoses rested on clinical symptoms, serum thyroxine and TRAb, thyroid ultrasound and orbital computed tomography. The PBMCs were sourced from fresh peripheral blood (about 10 ml). Broader study findings: The blood repertoire included most of the expanded thyroid clonotypes above 0.001.

This receptor was taken from a woman aged 25 to 39 with Graves' hyperthyroidism. The specimen was blood.

The CDR3 is CASRSLRGDNYGYTF. CDR3 coding DNA: TGCGCCAGCAGATCCCTCCGGGGGGACAACTATGGCTACACCTTC. J is TRBJ1-2 and V is TRBV5-1; weak D call: TRBD1 (5 bases). Trimming cost V 5 bases and J 2 bases, with 16 bases left between them. CDR1 is SGHRS and CDR2 is YFSETQ in the germline V gene. The CDR3 is made up of 15 amino acids. The variable domain in full, completed from reference TRBV5-1 and TRBJ1-2, reads KAGVTQTPRYLIKTRGQQVTLSCSPISGHRSVSWYQQTPGQGLQFLFEYFSETQRNKGNFPGRFSGRQFSNSRSEMNVSTLELGDSALYLCASRSLRGDNYGYTFGSGTRLTVV.